This T cell receptor beta chain originates from a study of blood T cells in healthy people across ages. The V gene's germline CDR1 is SGHAT and CDR2 FQNNGV. This CDR3 comprises 14 residues. The second PCR ran roughly 6 to 12 cycles with a sample-barcoded 5' primer and J-beta primers. TCRdb re-derived calls from the 5' RACE reads in MiXCR, one entry per CDR3 protein. The sample lists around 1,000,000 distinct CDR3 sequences, under 30% occurring once. The same sample was also studied in work on T cells of mothers and their children. According to that study: Each mother yielded more than 8 million TCR beta CDR3 reads. Each child yielded around 2.9 million reads.

The V gene is TRBV11-2, the J gene TRBJ2-5; no definite D call. The assigned J gene may be wrong: the sequence end matches TRBJ2-7 better. Sequenced: blood. The clonotype comes from a girl aged 2 to 9 in good health. The CDR3 DNA sequence: TGTGCCAGCACTGGAGTAGTCGGCGTCTACGAGCAGTACTTC. Residues: CASTGVVGVYEQYF.